Described below is a single TCR beta chain sequence and its context. As yet, its antigen is unknown. The sample belongs to a study of T cell repertoires in cytomegalovirus infection. Study in general: Indications came from public TCR beta signatures; they pointed to CMV infection and to a matching HLA type.

Whole-study results and caveats: Dominating the ex vivo response were TCR beta clonotypes that were CMV-specific and HLA-C-restricted.

Using its own MiXCR run on the reads, TCRdb lists one record per CDR3 protein. The data show around 340,000 distinct CDR3 sequences, with about 29% seen just once and around 20% held by the top ten. This receptor was obtained from a human donor in good health (CMV status not recorded). Some clones in this sample may be carry-over from other donors' samples. This specimen consisted of cultured PBMCs, obtained from culture after CMV antigen stimulation.

CDR3 region: CASRSGDEAFF. CDR3 DNA: TGTGCCAGCAGATCAGGGGATGAAGCTTTCTTT. The chain uses TRBV27 and TRBJ1-1; perhaps TRBD1 as D (6 bases). The germline V gene has CDR1 MNHEY and CDR2 SMNVEV (reference sequence). This CDR3 has 11 amino acids. Trimming removed 6 bases at V and 7 bases at J, with 9 bases between.